What follows are 22 T cell receptor beta chains derived from one specimen sequenced in a study of a mutant IDH1 vaccine in newly diagnosed glioma. This sample's time point: baseline, week 1 (first vaccination visit). The treatment was: pre-vaccination baseline after standard-of-care therapy. Sequenced by immunoSEQ multiplex PCR; TCRdb stores in-frame clones only, minus some. The sample includes 30,000 or so clones, roughly 82% seen only once; the top ten take roughly a fifth. The source material was PBMCs, sampled from a glioma patient treated with radiotherapy, temozolomide or both. The receptor set was obtained from a man aged 30 to 45 with glioma.

This clone has more than one count but fewer than ten. This rearrangement joins TRBV9 to TRBJ2-7; D not resolved. The germline V gene encodes CDR1 SGDLS and CDR2 YYNGEE. This CDR3 spans 14 amino acids. The V gene lost 0 bases and the J gene lost 0 bases, with 7 bases spanning the gap. The DNA for the CDR3 is TGTGCCAGCAGCGTAGACCCTTACTCCTACGAGCAGTACTTC. Its translation is CASSVDPYSYEQYF.

The chain's CDR3 is CASRGQGGIYEQYF. The CDR3 DNA sequence: TGTGCCAGCAGGGGACAGGGAGGGATCTACGAGCAGTACTTC. J is TRBJ2-7 and V is TRBV6-5, with 9 positions matching TRBD1. The CDR3 length is 14 residues. The V gene end was trimmed by 6 bases and the J gene end by 3 bases; junction bases not matched to a gene: 6. Germline CDR1 and CDR2: MNHEY and SVGAGI.

The rearrangement joins TRBV5-1 to TRBJ2-7, with unresolved D. This CDR3 contains 13 residues. Germline V gives CDR1 SGHRS, CDR2 YFSETQ. Trimming pared 0 bases from V and 7 bases from J, leaving 11 bases between. For the CDR3, the DNA is TGCGCCAGCAGCTTGGATCAAAATCCGGAGCAGTACTTC. It specifies CASSLDQNPEQYF.

The V call is TRBV30, the J call TRBJ1-4; D unclear. Germline-derived CDR1 and CDR2 are GTSNPN and SVGIG (reference sequence). V lost 0 bases and J 8 bases, leaving 10 bases between the germline ends. The CDR3 has 13 amino acids. CDR3 amino acids: CAWSVMWEEKLFF. DNA of the CDR3: TGTGCCTGGAGTGTCATGTGGGAGGAAAAACTGTTTTTT.

The chain couples TRBV28 to TRBJ1-2; 8 bases fit TRBD1. Trimming cost V 7 bases and J 4 bases; bases outside gene matches: 11. The CDR3 runs to 15 residues. The germline gives CDR1 MDHEN, CDR2 SYDVKM. The CDR3 nucleotides are TGTGCCAGCACTTTCACGACAGGGGCTTCCTATGGCTACACCTTC. Its translation: CASTFTTGASYGYTF.

J is TRBJ1-5 and V is TRBV27; 9 nucleotides align to TRBD1. The junction had 7 bases not matched to a gene; V was cut back by 3 bases and J by 1 base. Germline values: CDR1 MNHEY, CDR2 SMNVEV (reference sequence). CDR3 size: 17 residues. CDR3 region: CASSFRDRDRSNQPQHF. DNA of the CDR3: TGTGCCAGCAGTTTCCGGGACAGGGATAGAAGCAATCAGCCCCAGCATTTT.

This rearrangement joins TRBV18 to TRBJ2-5, with TRBD2 matching 14 bases. V shed 1 base and J 5 bases; nucleotides not matched to a gene: 6. The germline gives CDR1 KGHSH, CDR2 LQKENI. This CDR3 spans 17 amino acids. CDR3: CASSPRGLAGGGETQYF. CDR3 bases: TGTGCCAGCTCACCACGTGGACTAGCGGGAGGTGGGGAGACCCAGTACTTC.

The chain joins TRBV5-1 to TRBJ1-2; TRBD1 matches 9 bases. The CDR3 has 14 residues. Germline values: CDR1 SGHRS, CDR2 YFSETQ. After removal of 1 base from V and 4 bases from J, the junction contained 2 bases not matched to a gene. The chain's CDR3 is CASSLTGGAYGYTF. CDR3 nucleotide sequence: TGCGCCAGCAGCTTGACAGGGGGCGCCTATGGCTACACCTTC.

The V and J genes are TRBV18 and TRBJ1-1; TRBD1 matches at 8 bases. The length of the CDR3 is 15 residues. J was trimmed by 0 bases and V by 3 bases; bases with no gene match: 3. Germline CDR1 is KGHSH and CDR2 is LQKENI. The CDR3 sequence is CASSPRDRMNTEAFF. Here the CDR3 DNA reads TGTGCCAGCTCACCGCGGGACAGGATGAACACTGAAGCTTTCTTT.

The gene calls are TRBV29-1 and TRBJ2-5; D remains unclear. Trimming removed 5 bases at V and 3 bases at J, with 7 bases between. Germline V lookup: CDR1 SQVTM, CDR2 ANQGSEA. This CDR3 is built from 11 residues. The CDR3 DNA reads TGCAGCGTTAGCTGGGAAGAGACCCAGTACTTC. Its translation: CSVSWEETQYF.

Only a few counts were recorded for this clone. The genes are TRBV6-5 and TRBJ2-7; possibly TRBD1 or TRBD2 for D (5 bases each). The CDR3 covers 15 residues. Deletions cut 5 bases from V and 0 bases from J, with 14 bases between. Germline CDR1 reads MNHEY; CDR2 reads SVGAGI. The CDR3: CASSTQPGASYEQYF. As DNA, the CDR3 is TGTGCCAGCAGTACCCAGCCCGGGGCCTCCTACGAGCAGTACTTC.

V and J are TRBV5-1 and TRBJ1-1, with 7 nucleotides matching TRBD1. Germline CDR1 and CDR2: SGHRS and YFSETQ. Losses at the gene ends were 0 bases for V and 4 bases for J; bases not matched to a gene: 9. The CDR3 covers 16 residues. The CDR3 reads CASSLAVQGEITEAFF. The CDR3 coding sequence is TGCGCCAGCAGCTTGGCCGTCCAGGGGGAGATCACTGAAGCTTTCTTT.

CDR3 sequence reads: CACHPRGRTEAFF. The CDR3 nucleotides read TGTGCCTGCCATCCACGGGGACGGACTGAAGCTTTCTTT. The chain joins TRBV30 to TRBJ1-1, with D possibly being TRBD1 (5 bases). In germline, CDR1 is GTSNPN, CDR2 SVGIG (reference sequence). This CDR3 is built from 13 residues. Trimming removed 6 bases at V and 5 bases at J, with 16 bases between.

This clone was seen once. This sequence joins TRBV29-1 and TRBJ2-5, with D tentatively TRBD1 (5 bases). V was trimmed by 2 bases and J by 0 bases, leaving 7 bases between them. The germline CDR1 and CDR2 sequences are SQVTM and ANQGSEA. The CDR3 loop spans 13 amino acids. The CDR3 nucleotides are TGCAGCGTTGAAAGACAGAACCAAGAGACCCAGTACTTC. The encoded protein is CSVERQNQETQYF.

The genes are TRBV9 and TRBJ1-1; D gene uncertain. Germline V gives CDR1 SGDLS, CDR2 YYNGEE. This CDR3 is 13 amino acids long. Trimming took 0 bases from V and 8 from J, leaving 11 bases between them. The CDR3 spells CASSVGGSTEAFF. The CDR3 DNA is TGTGCCAGCAGCGTAGGGGGATCCACCGAAGCTTTCTTT.

The chain recombines TRBV14 with TRBJ2-5, with D unresolved. CDR3 length: 13 amino acids. The V end lost 1 base, the J end lost 2 bases, and 5 bases lay between the germline ends. Germline assignment: CDR1 SGHDN and CDR2 FVKESK. The CDR3, as DNA: TGTGCCAGCAGCCAAGGGCTTCAAGAGACCCAGTACTTC. Translating gives CASSQGLQETQYF.

This clone was seen once. V gene TRBV9 combines with J gene TRBJ2-2; 14 bases are shared with TRBD2. Germline CDR1 SGDLS, CDR2 YYNGEE. The CDR3 is made up of 17 amino acids. V lost 0 bases and J lost 5; bases outside the gene matches: 3. In DNA, the CDR3 is TGTGCCAGCAGCGTAGGGACTAGCGGGAGGAAAACCGGGGAGCTGTTTTTT. Residues: CASSVGTSGRKTGELFF.

In this sample, this clone turned up once. One end of the junction is discordant with germline, which a read error may explain. The rearrangement links TRBV5-1 to TRBJ2-3; no clear D. The CDR3 sequence is 13 residues long. CDR1 and CDR2 from the germline V gene are SGHRS and YFSETQ. CDR3 sequence reads: CASTLEGADTQYF. The CDR3 DNA sequence: TGCGCCAGCACCTTGGAAGGAGCAGATACGCAGTATTTT.

The chain joins TRBV7-2 to TRBJ1-5; D not certain. This CDR3 is built from 13 residues. Trimming left V 0 bases short and J 3 bases short, with 3 bases between. Germline V lookup: CDR1 SGHTA, CDR2 FQGNSA. The CDR3 is CASSLAYNQPQHF. CDR3 bases: TGTGCCAGCAGCTTAGCATACAATCAGCCCCAGCATTTT.

The chain joins TRBV18 to TRBJ1-2, with D perhaps TRBD1 (6 bases). With 6 bases removed from V and 8 bases from J, the gap between germline ends came to 16 bases. Per the germline V gene, CDR1 is KGHSH and CDR2 is LQKENI. The CDR3 has 13 residues. Here the CDR3 reads CASSPGHLQGYTF. The CDR3 region has the DNA TGTGCCAGCTCCCCGGGACACTTGCAGGGCTACACCTTC.

V is TRBV7-9 and J is TRBJ2-5; D is unclear. This CDR3 is 18 amino acids long. Germline lookup yields CDR1 SEHNR and CDR2 FQNEAQ (reference sequence). V gave up 5 bases and J gave up 3 bases, with 25 bases separating them. The CDR3 sequence: CASSPTPIGSVVKETQYF. CDR3 coding DNA: TGTGCCAGCAGCCCCACCCCTATTGGGTCTGTCGTGAAAGAGACCCAGTACTTC.

The rearrangement links TRBV2 to TRBJ2-7; 12 bases fit TRBD2. The germline CDR1 and CDR2 sequences are SNHLY and FYNNEI. This CDR3 is 16 amino acids long. Losses at the gene ends were 5 bases for V and 2 bases for J; bases not matched to a gene: 7. The CDR3 DNA is TGTGCCAGCAGTCGACTAGCGGGAGAGGTAACCTACGAGCAGTACTTC. Protein: CASSRLAGEVTYEQYF.